Listed below are T cell receptor beta chains from one sample, sequenced in a study of tumor-infiltrating lymphocytes in primary liver carcinoma. MiXCR was run by TCRdb on the multiplex PCR reads, yielding one entry per CDR3 protein. Of 80,000 or so distinct CDR3 sequences listed, about two thirds are singletons. The sample taken for sequencing was liver tumor tissue from sampling region 4. These receptors came from a woman aged 60-70 years with primary liver carcinoma and hepatitis B virus infection. Both conserved end residues are part of each CDR3.

v_gene	len	j_gene	CDR3aa
TRBV28	15	TRBJ2-4	CVSSPPKVAKNIQYF
TRBV4-1	15	TRBJ2-5	CASSQDLGVWETQCF
TRBV2	15	TRBJ2-2	CASRGTSERTGELFF
TRBV20-1	15	TRBJ2-7	CSASKSVGGAYEQYF
TRBV12-3/TRBV12-4	14	TRBJ1-6	CVSSLRGQNSPLHF
TRBV6-6	16	TRBJ2-2	CASSSKGIAGTGGLFF
TRBV6-5	14	TRBJ2-2	CTCRAPTGTGELFF
TRBV4-2	14	TRBJ2-3	CASSQVDGTDTQYF
TRBV28	16	TRBJ1-2	CASSSSGERGNYGYTF
TRBV28	14	TRBJ1-1	CDSWAGDGDTEAFF
TRBV7-9	17	TRBJ2-1	CAGSLARSVSRIREQFF
TRBV28	20	TRBJ2-5	CASGFRWRHRGRGVQETQYF
TRBV29-1	12	TRBJ2-5	CSVEKTQGTQYF
TRBV6-1	19	TRBJ1-5	CASMELGSWYGYSNQSQHF
TRBV4-2	13	TRBJ2-7	CASSQERLGEQYF
TRBV18	16	TRBJ1-3	CASSHGTGNSGNTIYF
TRBV28	15	TRBJ2-7	CASSLAGAGAYVQYF
TRBV11-3	13	TRBJ2-5	CASGIRGGQIQYF
TRBV6-5	13	TRBJ1-1	CASSFRGVAEAFF
TRBV7-9	15	TRBJ2-1	CASSLALGGNNEQFF
TRBV28	15	TRBJ1-2	CASRHAGTGDYGYTF
TRBV12-3/TRBV12-4	16	TRBJ2-7	CASSLQAGSFRYKQYF
TRBV28	14	TRBJ2-4	CASKPGQYVSIQYF
TRBV28	13	TRBJ2-7	CASRKAPVDEQYF
TRBV5-4	16	TRBJ2-7	CASTPPGGAGVNEQYF
TRBV6-5	16	TRBJ1-2	CATREVSGTGENGYTF
TRBV11-1	16	TRBJ2-1	CSSSPIGLAGHNEQIF
TRBV28	15	TRBJ2-4	CASSSHGTAKNIQYF
TRBV6-1	14	TRBJ1-2	CVSSETRQWGGYTF
TRBV6-4	16	TRBJ2-3	CASSDVVGGSIDTQYF
TRBV11-2	13	TRBJ2-5	CAKSLESKGTHYF
TRBV11-2	15	TRBJ2-4	CANSLRTGDINIQYF
TRBV6-5	15	TRBJ2-2	CASRLPGTNTGELFF
TRBV28	15	TRBJ1-6	CASSLRSANNSPLHF
TRBV11-3	15	TRBJ2-7	CASSFSPRDGYERYF
TRBV29-1	15	TRBJ2-7	CSVGPPGGTFCGQYF
TRBV5-1	14	TRBJ1-1	CTSSLGQGWTEAFF
TRBV7-9	16	TRBJ2-7	CACSLEGGPGAYEQYF
TRBV29-1	13	TRBJ1-2	CSVVSETAYGYTF
TRBV11-2	15	TRBJ2-7	CVNSLDPGYTSEQYF
TRBV28	12	TRBJ2-7	CASRTGQYEQYF
TRBV4-2	15	TRBJ1-5	CASSQEVGSNQPKNF
TRBV11-3	14	TRBJ2-1	CSSSLTGPYNEQFF
TRBV28	16	TRBJ2-5	CASSLFRGGAQETQYF
TRBV7-2	13	TRBJ2-1	CASSLSHGNEQFF
TRBV28	16	TRBJ2-5	CASSLRGGDHQETQYF
TRBV6-5	15	TRBJ2-5	CASSYISAGSETQYF
TRBV7-8	16	TRBJ2-1	CANSLVSGGKFNEQFF
TRBV29-1	14	TRBJ2-1	CCVTGRGSYDEQFF
TRBV11-2	13	TRBJ1-6	CARSLEPGSPLRF
TRBV11-2	15	TRBJ2-7	CPSSLDPAGTYDQYF
TRBV29-1	15	TRBJ2-5	CSAGSGGRGIETQCF
TRBV5-8	15	TRBJ1-5	CASSDKTVSNQPQHF
TRBV28	13	TRBJ2-7	CASIGTAQYEQYF
TRBV11-2	20	TRBJ2-7	CASGAISRLAGGQKPYGQYF
TRBV28	13	TRBJ1-6	CASSLFRNSPLHF
TRBV11-3	15	TRBJ2-7	CTSSAGTGGNYEQYF
TRBV13	14	TRBJ2-7	CASSQWKTVYEQYF
TRBV7-8	15	TRBJ2-5	CASSLGSWLGETQYF